Each of the 23 T cell receptor beta chains below was sequenced from the same sample in a study of patients and donors after allogeneic stem cell transplantation. TCRdb processed the RT-PCR reads anew with MiXCR; each CDR3 protein has one entry. In the table there are 900,000 to 1,000,000 distinct CDR3 sequences, around 17% of which are singletons. The sequencing input was blood, either unsorted or a sorted T cell fraction (not recorded which). Receptors were obtained from a human donor who was either an allogeneic HSCT recipient or a stem cell or donor lymphocyte infusion donor (not recorded which). It is not recorded whose cells these are; they may come from a transplant donor.

The genes are TRBV20-1 and TRBJ2-3; the match to TRBD2 covers 11 bases. The CDR3 is 17 amino acids. V trimming: 0 bases; J trimming: 2 bases; junction bases outside the gene matches: 7. Germline-derived CDR1 and CDR2 are DFQATT and SNEGSKA (reference sequence). DNA of the CDR3: TGCAGTGCTAGAGAGCTCCTACTAGCGGGGGACACAGATACGCAGTATTTT. This translates into CSARELLLAGDTDTQYF.

The chain joins TRBV10-3 to TRBJ2-3, with 7 bases lining up with TRBD2. With V trimmed by 10 bases and J by 5 bases, 18 bases remained unmatched. Germline CDR1 reads ENHRY; CDR2 reads SYGVKD. The CDR3 runs 16 residues. The CDR3, as DNA: TGTGCCACGGCAGATTCCAGAGAAGCGGGACGAGATACGCAGTATTTT. Its protein product is CATADSREAGRDTQYF.

This clonotype was observed a few times. V is TRBV24-1 and J is TRBJ2-1, with TRBD1 identical over 10 bases. V shed 4 bases, J shed 5 bases, and the junction held 10 bases outside the gene matches. The CDR3 sequence is 17 residues long. The germline V gene has CDR1 KGHDR and CDR2 SFDVKD. The chain's CDR3 is CATSDPPGTGDHNEQFF. The CDR3, as DNA: TGTGCCACCAGTGACCCTCCCGGGACAGGGGATCACAATGAGCAGTTCTTC.

In nucleotides, the CDR3 is TGTGCCAGCAGCAAGGGAGCGGGGGGGGCGTTCTTC. Amino acid sequence: CASSKGAGGAFF. The chain carries TRBV6-5 and TRBJ2-1; 10 positions agree with TRBD2. The CDR3 sequence is 12 residues long. CDR1 MNHEY and CDR2 SVGAGI come from the germline V gene. V dropped 6 bases and J dropped 15; count of bases not matched to a gene: 8.

There are a few counts of this clonotype. This chain links TRBV7-9 with TRBJ1-5; D perhaps matches TRBD1 (5 bases). Germline V gene data show CDR1 as SEHNR and CDR2 as FQNEAQ (reference sequence). V lost 3 bases and J 1 base, leaving 13 bases between the germline ends. This CDR3 region has 16 residues. CDR3 residues: CASSFGGGASNQPQHF. CDR3 in DNA: TGTGCCAGCAGCTTCGGCGGAGGGGCAAGCAATCAGCCCCAGCATTTT.

The V call is TRBV20-1, the J call TRBJ1-6; the D is unclear. V gave up 5 bases and J gave up 8 bases, with 7 bases separating them. The CDR3 covers 11 residues. Germline V lookup: CDR1 DFQATT, CDR2 SNEGSKA (reference sequence). The CDR3 nucleotides read TGCAGTGCTCCTCCCCATTCACCCCTCCACTTT. Its translation: CSAPPHSPLHF.

There are a few counts of this clonotype. J is TRBJ1-3 and V is TRBV7-9; possible D gene TRBD1, 5 bases. CDR1 is SEHNR, CDR2 FQNEAQ, per germline (reference sequence). V lost 0 bases and J lost 4, with 13 bases in between. This CDR3 is 16 amino acids long. CDR3 residues: CASSLALRDGGNTIYF. The CDR3 nucleotides read TGTGCCAGCAGCTTAGCACTCCGGGACGGGGGAAACACCATATATTTT.

This clonotype was detected a few times. CDR3 DNA sequence: TGTGCCAGCAGCCAAGATTGGGCAGGTCTGGCTTTCTTT. This encodes CASSQDWAGLAFF. The chain carries TRBV4-2 and TRBJ1-1; no reliable D call. Between the trimmed V and J ends, which lost 0 bases and 11 bases, there was a span of 13 bases. The CDR3 contains 13 residues. Germline V gene lookup returns CDR1 LGHNA and CDR2 YNFKEQ.

This clonotype was counted between two and nine times. The J gene is TRBJ2-1, the V gene TRBV5-4; D uncertain. Deletions cut 4 bases from V and 0 bases from J, with 14 bases between. The length of the CDR3 is 16 residues. The germline V gene has CDR1 SGHNT and CDR2 YYREEE (reference sequence). In nucleotides, the CDR3 is TGTGCCAGCAGCCCTAGATGGGGAATCTCCTACAATGAGCAGTTCTTC. Its translation is CASSPRWGISYNEQFF.

This clonotype was observed a handful of times. The chain combines TRBV11-2 with TRBJ1-6; D call uncertain. Germline V gene sequence: CDR1 SGHAT, CDR2 FQNNGV. The CDR3 is made up of 15 amino acids. The germline V and J ends were trimmed by 6 bases and 5 bases, with 14 bases remaining between them. The CDR3, as DNA: TGTGCCAGCAGGCCCTGGGCACCAAATAATTCACCCCTCCACTTT. As protein: CASRPWAPNNSPLHF.

This clonotype was counted many times. This chain uses TRBV10-3 with TRBJ2-3, with TRBD1 matching over 7 bases. The CDR3 is 14 residues long. Germline CDR1 and CDR2: ENHRY and SYGVKD. The V segment lost 10 bases and the J segment 4 bases; nucleotides outside the gene matches: 11. This CDR3 is CATRMTGSADTQYF. The DNA for the CDR3 is TGTGCCACCCGCATGACAGGGTCAGCAGATACGCAGTATTTT.

The chain recombines TRBV25-1 with TRBJ1-1; the D gene is possibly TRBD1 (5 bases). Germline V gene data show CDR1 as MGHDK and CDR2 as SYGVNS. V was cut by 3 bases and J by 3 bases, with 14 bases left in between. This CDR3 comprises 15 residues. The CDR3 spells CASSDVTRGDTEAFF. The CDR3 region has the DNA TGTGCCAGCAGTGACGTGACAAGGGGCGACACTGAAGCTTTCTTT.

This clonotype was observed a few times. The chain combines TRBV6-5 with TRBJ1-1, with D unclear. Trimming cost V 2 bases and J 1 base, with 5 bases left between them. Germline CDR1 is MNHEY and CDR2 is SVGAGI. The CDR3 covers 13 residues. In nucleotides, the CDR3 is TGTGCCAGCAGTTACGGATCGAACACTGAAGCTTTCTTT. Its translation: CASSYGSNTEAFF.

This clonotype was counted only a few times. This rearrangement joins TRBV9 to TRBJ2-7, with TRBD1 matching over 7 bases. The CDR3 contains 13 residues. Germline trimming cut 4 bases from V and 6 bases from J; bases unmatched to any gene: 7. The V gene's germline CDR1 is SGDLS and CDR2 YYNGEE. The CDR3 DNA is TGTGCCAGCAGCATGGACAGGTTCTCCGAGCAGTACTTC. As protein: CASSMDRFSEQYF.

The gene calls are TRBV7-2 and TRBJ2-1; the D is unclear. Deletions cut 10 bases from V and 9 bases from J, with 22 bases between. Germline loops: CDR1 SGHTA, CDR2 FQGNSA. The CDR3 runs 14 residues. The CDR3 is CATTREVMAREQFF. The CDR3 coding sequence is TGTGCCACCACCCGAGAGGTCATGGCCCGTGAGCAGTTCTTC. Supplemented by reference TRBV7-2 and TRBJ2-1, the full variable domain reads GAGVSQSPSNKVTEKGKDVELRCDPISGHTALYWYRQSLGQGLEFLIYFQGNSAPDKSGLPSDRFSAERTGGSVSTLTIQRTQQEDSAVYLCATTREVMAREQFFGPGTRLTVL.

The chain couples TRBV7-9 to TRBJ2-7; D may be TRBD2 (5 bases). Germline V CDR1 and CDR2: SEHNR, FQNEAQ (reference sequence). V was shortened by 6 bases and J by 0 bases, with 12 bases between the two germline ends. The length of the CDR3 is 14 residues. The CDR3 nucleotides read TGTGCCAGCAGTGGCGGGTTGAGCTCCTACGAGCAGTACTTC. It yields the protein CASSGGLSSYEQYF.

The chain is built from TRBV29-1 and TRBJ1-1, with a possible D match to TRBD1 (5 bases). This CDR3 is 14 amino acids long. V lost 2 bases, J lost 2 bases, and 12 bases lay in between. Germline values: CDR1 SQVTM, CDR2 ANQGSEA. CDR3 sequence reads: CSVETYDRNTEAFF. The CDR3 bases are TGCAGCGTTGAAACCTACGACAGAAACACTGAAGCTTTCTTT.

The CDR3 coding sequence is TGCGCCAGCAGCCAAGCAGGAGACGTAGCCTACGAGCAGTACTTC. It is translated as CASSQAGDVAYEQYF. The chain uses TRBV4-1 and TRBJ2-7; no definite D call. The CDR3 is 15 residues long. V lost 1 base and J lost 2, with 12 bases in between. Germline CDR1 and CDR2: MGHRA and YSYEKL.

This clonotype was counted only a few times. V is TRBV10-2 and J is TRBJ2-5; 12 bases fit TRBD2. Per the germline V gene, CDR1 is WSHSY and CDR2 is SAAADI. This CDR3 has 15 residues. J lost 2 bases, V lost 2 bases, and 0 bases had no gene match. The DNA for the CDR3 is TGCGCCAGCAGTGAGGGACTAGCGGGACAAGAGACCCAGTACTTC. This codes for CASSEGLAGQETQYF.

This clonotype was counted ten times or more. The V gene is TRBV24-1, the J gene TRBJ2-5; no clear D gene. CDR3 length equals 15 residues. The V end was cut by 3 bases, the J end by 4 bases, with 14 bases between. Germline V gene data show CDR1 as KGHDR and CDR2 as SFDVKD. CDR3 in amino acids: CATSDRAEGSETQYF. CDR3 DNA sequence: TGTGCCACCAGTGATCGGGCAGAAGGATCAGAGACCCAGTACTTC.

In its sample, this clonotype was seen a few times. The V gene is TRBV20-1, the J gene TRBJ1-2; 9 bases line up with TRBD1. The CDR3 consists of 18 residues. Losses at the gene ends were 0 bases for V and 4 bases for J; bases not matched to a gene: 15. Germline lookup yields CDR1 DFQATT and CDR2 SNEGSKA (reference sequence). The CDR3 is CSARDLGDRGYLSYGYTF. The CDR3 DNA follows: TGCAGTGCTAGAGATTTAGGCGACAGGGGGTATCTCTCCTATGGCTACACCTTC.

This clonotype has only a few counts. The rearrangement uses TRBV5-1 and TRBJ2-1; no clear D. The CDR3 is 13 residues long. V was clipped by 0 bases and J by 8 bases, with 9 bases between them. Germline CDR1 and CDR2: SGHRS and YFSETQ. The CDR3 here is CASSLALVDEQFF. The CDR3 region has the DNA TGCGCCAGCAGCTTGGCCTTAGTGGATGAGCAGTTCTTC.

This clonotype was observed a few times. This sequence joins TRBV13 and TRBJ2-1, with D maybe TRBD2 (6 bases). The CDR3 is 14 residues long. Trimming stripped 5 bases from V and 7 bases from J, with 15 bases between. Germline V gene lookup returns CDR1 PRHDT and CDR2 FYEKMQ (reference sequence). The chain's CDR3 is CASSTRRETNEQFF. DNA for the CDR3: TGTGCCAGCAGCACCCGCCGGGAGACTAATGAGCAGTTCTTC.